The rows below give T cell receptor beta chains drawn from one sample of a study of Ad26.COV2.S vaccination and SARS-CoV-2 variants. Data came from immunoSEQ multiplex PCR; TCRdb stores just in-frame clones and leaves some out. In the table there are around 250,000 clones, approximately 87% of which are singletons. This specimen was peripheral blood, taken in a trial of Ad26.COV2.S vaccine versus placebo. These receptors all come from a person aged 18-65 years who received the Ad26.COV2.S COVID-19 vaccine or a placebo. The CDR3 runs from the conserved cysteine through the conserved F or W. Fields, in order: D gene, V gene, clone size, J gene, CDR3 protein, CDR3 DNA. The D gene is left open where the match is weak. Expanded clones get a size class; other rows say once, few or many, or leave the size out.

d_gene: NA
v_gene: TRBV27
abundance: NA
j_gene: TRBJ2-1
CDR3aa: CASSSNRDSAYNEQFF
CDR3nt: TGTGCCAGCAGTTCTAACCGGGACTCCGCCTACAATGAGCAGTTCTTC

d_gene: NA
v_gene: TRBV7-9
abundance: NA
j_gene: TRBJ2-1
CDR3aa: CASSFQGSGTNNEQFF
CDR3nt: TGTGCCAGCAGCTTTCAGGGTAGCGGTACTAACAATGAGCAGTTCTTC

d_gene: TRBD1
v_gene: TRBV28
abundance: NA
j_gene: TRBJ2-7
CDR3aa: CASTETGGVYEQYF
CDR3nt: TGTGCCAGCACCGAGACAGGGGGCGTCTACGAGCAGTACTTC

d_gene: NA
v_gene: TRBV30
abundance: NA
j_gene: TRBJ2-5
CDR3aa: CAWSVVRTQYF
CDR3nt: TGTGCCTGGAGTGTAGTCAGAACCCAGTACTTC

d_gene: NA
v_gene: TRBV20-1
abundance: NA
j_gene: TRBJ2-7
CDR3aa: CSAGGQNEQYF
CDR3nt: TGCAGTGCTGGGGGCCAGAACGAGCAGTACTTC

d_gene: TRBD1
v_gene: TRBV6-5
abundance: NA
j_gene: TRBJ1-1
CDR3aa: CASSYSTGANTEAFF
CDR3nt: TGTGCCAGCAGTTACTCGACAGGGGCGAACACTGAAGCTTTCTTT

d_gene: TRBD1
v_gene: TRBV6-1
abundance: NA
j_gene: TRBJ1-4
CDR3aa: CASSEVDRGREKLFF
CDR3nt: TGTGCCAGCAGTGAAGTCGACAGGGGGAGAGAAAAACTGTTTTTT

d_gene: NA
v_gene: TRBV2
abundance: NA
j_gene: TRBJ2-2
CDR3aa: CASKTATGHAGELFF
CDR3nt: TGTGCCAGCAAGACCGCGACCGGCCATGCCGGGGAGCTGTTTTTT

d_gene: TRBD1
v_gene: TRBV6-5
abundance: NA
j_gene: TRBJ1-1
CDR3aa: CASSFRGNPPFEAFF
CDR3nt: TGTGCCAGCAGTTTCAGGGGGAATCCGCCTTTTGAAGCTTTCTTT

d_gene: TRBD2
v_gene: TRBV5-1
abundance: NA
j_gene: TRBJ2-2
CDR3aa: CASSRLAGDTGELFF
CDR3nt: TGCGCCAGCAGCCGTCTAGCGGGAGACACCGGGGAGCTGTTTTTT

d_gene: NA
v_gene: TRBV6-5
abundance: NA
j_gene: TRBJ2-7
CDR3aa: CASSPDWYEQYF
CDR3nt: TGTGCCAGCAGTCCTGATTGGTACGAGCAGTACTTC

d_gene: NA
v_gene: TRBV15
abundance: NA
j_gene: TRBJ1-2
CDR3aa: CATSRDRGSYGYTF
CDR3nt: TGTGCCACCAGCAGAGATAGGGGATCCTATGGCTACACCTTC

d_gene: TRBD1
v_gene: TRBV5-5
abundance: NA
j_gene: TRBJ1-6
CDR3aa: CASSLTGDYNSPLHF
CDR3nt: TGTGCCAGCAGCTTGACAGGGGACTATAATTCACCCCTCCACTTT

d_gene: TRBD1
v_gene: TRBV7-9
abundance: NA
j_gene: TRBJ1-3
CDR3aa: CASTPRTGSGNTIYF
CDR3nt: TGTGCCAGCACCCCGAGGACAGGCTCTGGAAACACCATATATTTT

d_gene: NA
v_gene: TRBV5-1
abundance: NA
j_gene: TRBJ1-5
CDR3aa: CASSLVTGSQPQHF
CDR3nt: TGCGCCAGCAGCTTGGTTACAGGCTCTCAGCCCCAGCATTTT

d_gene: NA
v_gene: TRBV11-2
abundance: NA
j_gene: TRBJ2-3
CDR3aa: CASSLAGRTDTQYF
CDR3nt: TGTGCCAGCAGCCTCGCGGGACGCACAGATACGCAGTATTTT

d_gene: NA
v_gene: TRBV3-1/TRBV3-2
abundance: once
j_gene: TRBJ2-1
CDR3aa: CASSWGTSLSSYNEQFF
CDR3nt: TGTGCCAGCAGCTGGGGGACTTCTCTCAGCTCCTACAATGAGCAGTTCTTC

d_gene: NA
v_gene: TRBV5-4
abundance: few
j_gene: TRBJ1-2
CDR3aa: CASSAERDGNYGYTF
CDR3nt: TGTGCCAGCAGCGCAGAGAGGGACGGCAACTATGGCTACACCTTC

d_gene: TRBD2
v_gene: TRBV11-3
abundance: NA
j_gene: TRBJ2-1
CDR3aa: CASSLELAGALSSYNEQFF
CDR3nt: TGTGCCAGCAGCTTAGAGCTAGCGGGGGCCCTCAGCTCCTACAATGAGCAGTTCTTC

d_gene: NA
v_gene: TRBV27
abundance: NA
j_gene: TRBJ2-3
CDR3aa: CASSFWQSDTQYF
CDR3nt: TGTGCCAGCAGTTTTTGGCAGTCAGATACGCAGTATTTT

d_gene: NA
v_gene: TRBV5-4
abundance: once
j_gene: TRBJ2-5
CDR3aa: CASSRAEAGETQYF
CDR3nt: TGTGCCAGCAGCCGAGCGGAGGCGGGGGAGACCCAGTACTTC

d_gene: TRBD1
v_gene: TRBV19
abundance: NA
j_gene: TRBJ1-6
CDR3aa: CASSLRGTGSWDPVSSPLHF
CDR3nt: TGTGCCAGTAGTCTCCGAGGGACAGGGAGCTGGGACCCCGTGAGTTCACCCCTCCACTTT

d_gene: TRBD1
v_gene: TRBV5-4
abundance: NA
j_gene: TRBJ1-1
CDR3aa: CASSFTGDTEAFF
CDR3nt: TGTGCCAGCAGCTTTACAGGGGACACTGAAGCTTTCTTT

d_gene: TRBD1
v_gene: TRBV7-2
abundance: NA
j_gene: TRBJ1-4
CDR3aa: CASSSDRGEKLFF
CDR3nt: TGTGCCAGCAGCTCGGACAGGGGTGAAAAACTGTTTTTT

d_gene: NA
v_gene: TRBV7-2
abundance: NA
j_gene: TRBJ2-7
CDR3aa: CASSLVDSPYEQYF
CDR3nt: TGTGCCAGCAGCTTAGTGGACAGCCCTTACGAGCAGTACTTC

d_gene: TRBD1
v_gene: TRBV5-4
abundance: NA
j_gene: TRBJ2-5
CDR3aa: CASVDRGSGETQYF
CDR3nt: TGTGCCAGCGTAGACAGGGGGTCGGGGGAGACCCAGTACTTC

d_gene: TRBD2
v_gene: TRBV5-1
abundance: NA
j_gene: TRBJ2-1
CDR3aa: CASSGITLADYNEQFF
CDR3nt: TGCGCCAGCAGCGGCATAACACTAGCGGATTACAATGAGCAGTTCTTC

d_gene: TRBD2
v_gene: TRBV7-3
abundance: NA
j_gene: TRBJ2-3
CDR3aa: CASSSGGGTDTQYF
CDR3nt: TGTGCCAGCAGCAGCGGGGGGGGCACAGATACGCAGTATTTT

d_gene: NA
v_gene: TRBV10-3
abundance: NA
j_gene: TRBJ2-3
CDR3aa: CAIRAWGGASTDTQYF
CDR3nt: TGTGCCATCAGGGCCTGGGGGGGGGCTAGCACAGATACGCAGTATTTT

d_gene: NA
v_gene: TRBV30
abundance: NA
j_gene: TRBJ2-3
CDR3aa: CAWSVGVYPRTDTQYF
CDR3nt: TGTGCCTGGAGTGTGGGCGTCTACCCCCGCACAGATACGCAGTATTTT

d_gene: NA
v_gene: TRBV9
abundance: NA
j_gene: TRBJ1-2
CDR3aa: CASSVDPQPETSRDGYTF
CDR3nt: TGTGCCAGCAGCGTAGATCCCCAGCCGGAAACATCGAGAGACGGCTACACCTTC

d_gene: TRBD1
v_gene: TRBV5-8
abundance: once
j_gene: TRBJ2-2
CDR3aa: CASSQRQGALGELFF
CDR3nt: TGTGCCAGCAGCCAACGACAGGGGGCTCTCGGGGAGCTGTTTTTT

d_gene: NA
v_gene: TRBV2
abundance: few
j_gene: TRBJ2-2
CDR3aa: CASSEAGGPNTGELFF
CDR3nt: TGTGCCAGCAGTGAAGCGGGGGGCCCGAACACCGGGGAGCTGTTTTTT

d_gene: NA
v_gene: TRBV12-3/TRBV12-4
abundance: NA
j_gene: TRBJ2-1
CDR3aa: CASRFSYNEQFF
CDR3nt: TGTGCCAGCAGATTTTCTTACAATGAGCAGTTCTTC

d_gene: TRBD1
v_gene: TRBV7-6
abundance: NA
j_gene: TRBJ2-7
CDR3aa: CASSPGQGASYEQYF
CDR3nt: TGTGCCAGCAGCCCTGGACAGGGCGCATCCTACGAGCAGTACTTC

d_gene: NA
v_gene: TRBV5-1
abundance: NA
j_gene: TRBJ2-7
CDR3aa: CASSLLQGHEQYF
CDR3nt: TGCGCCAGCAGCTTGCTCCAGGGCCACGAGCAGTACTTC

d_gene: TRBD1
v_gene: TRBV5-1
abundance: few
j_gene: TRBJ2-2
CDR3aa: CASSLQPRTGGVAGELFF
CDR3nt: TGCGCCAGCAGCTTACAGCCAAGGACAGGGGGTGTCGCCGGGGAGCTGTTTTTT

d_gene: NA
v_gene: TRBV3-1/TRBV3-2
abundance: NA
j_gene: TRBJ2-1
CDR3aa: CASSQARISEQFF
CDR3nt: TGTGCCAGCAGCCAGGCGCGGATTAGCGAGCAGTTCTTC

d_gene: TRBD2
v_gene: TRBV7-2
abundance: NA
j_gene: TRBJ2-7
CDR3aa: CASGSRGGLATYEQYF
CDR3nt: TGTGCCAGCGGTTCTCGGGGGGGACTAGCGACCTACGAGCAGTACTTC

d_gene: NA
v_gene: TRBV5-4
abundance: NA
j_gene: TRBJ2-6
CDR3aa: CASSPRTGANVLTF
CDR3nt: TGTGCCAGCAGCCCTCGGACTGGGGCCAACGTCCTGACTTTC

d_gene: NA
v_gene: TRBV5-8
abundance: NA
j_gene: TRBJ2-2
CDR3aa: CASRAGHHTGELFF
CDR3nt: TGTGCCAGCAGAGCGGGACATCACACCGGGGAGCTGTTTTTT

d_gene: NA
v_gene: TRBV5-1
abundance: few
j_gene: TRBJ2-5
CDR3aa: CASSLYGEPQETQYF
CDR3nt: TGCGCCAGCAGCTTGTATGGCGAGCCCCAAGAGACCCAGTACTTC

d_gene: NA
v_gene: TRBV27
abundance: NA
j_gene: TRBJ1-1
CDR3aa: CASSLSPRGQRNTEAFF
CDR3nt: TGTGCCAGCAGTTTATCTCCGAGGGGACAACGGAACACTGAAGCTTTCTTT

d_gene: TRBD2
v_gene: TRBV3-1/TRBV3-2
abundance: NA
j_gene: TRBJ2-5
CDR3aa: CASSPSTSGRQETQYF
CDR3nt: TGTGCCAGCAGCCCCTCGACTAGCGGGAGGCAAGAGACCCAGTACTTC

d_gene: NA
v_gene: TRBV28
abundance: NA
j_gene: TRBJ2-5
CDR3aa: CASSSPLTGLQETQYF
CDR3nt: TGTGCCAGCAGTTCGCCCTTGACAGGCCTCCAAGAGACCCAGTACTTC

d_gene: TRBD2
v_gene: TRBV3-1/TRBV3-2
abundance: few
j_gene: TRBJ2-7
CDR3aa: CASSQGTGLAGSKNEQYF
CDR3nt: TGTGCCAGCAGCCAAGGAACGGGACTAGCGGGGTCGAAAAACGAGCAGTACTTC

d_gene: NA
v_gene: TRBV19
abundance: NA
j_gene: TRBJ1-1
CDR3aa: CASSIGKGSPEAFF
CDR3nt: TGTGCCAGTAGTATAGGGAAGGGTAGCCCTGAAGCTTTCTTT

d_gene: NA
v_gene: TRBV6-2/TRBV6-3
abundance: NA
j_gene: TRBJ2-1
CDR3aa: CASSPTTTYNEQFF
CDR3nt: TGTGCCAGCAGCCCGACAACGACCTACAATGAGCAGTTCTTC

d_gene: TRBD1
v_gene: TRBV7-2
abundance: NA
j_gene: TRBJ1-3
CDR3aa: CASRTGGSGNTIYF
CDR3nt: TGTGCCAGCAGAACAGGGGGCTCTGGAAACACCATATATTTT

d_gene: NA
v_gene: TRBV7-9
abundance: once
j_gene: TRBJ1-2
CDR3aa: CASSPRTGMIYGYTF
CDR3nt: TGTGCCAGCAGCCCGCGGACGGGGATGATCTATGGCTACACCTTC

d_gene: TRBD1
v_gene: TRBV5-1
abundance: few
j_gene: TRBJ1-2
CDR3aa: CASSLGTGDHYGYTF
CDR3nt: TGCGCCAGCAGCTTGGGGACAGGGGACCACTATGGCTACACCTTC

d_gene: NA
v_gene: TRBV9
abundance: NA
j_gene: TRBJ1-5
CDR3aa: CASSVGDNKAQHF
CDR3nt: TGTGCCAGCAGCGTAGGGGACAATAAGGCCCAGCATTTT

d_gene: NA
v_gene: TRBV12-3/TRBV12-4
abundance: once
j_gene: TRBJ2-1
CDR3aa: CASTTRRGNEQFF
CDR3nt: TGTGCCAGCACTACCCGGAGGGGCAATGAGCAGTTCTTC

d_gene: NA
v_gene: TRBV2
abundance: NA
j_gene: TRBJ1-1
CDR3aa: CASSESRVEAFF
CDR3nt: TGTGCCAGCAGTGAGAGTAGGGTTGAAGCTTTCTTT

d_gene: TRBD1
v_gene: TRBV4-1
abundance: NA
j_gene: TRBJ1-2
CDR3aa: CASSPRQGGGYTF
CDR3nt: TGCGCCAGCAGCCCCCGACAGGGAGGCGGCTACACCTTC

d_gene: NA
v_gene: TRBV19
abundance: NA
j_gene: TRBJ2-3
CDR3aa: CASNDFGEAGGTDTQYF
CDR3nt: TGTGCCAGTAATGACTTCGGCGAGGCGGGTGGCACAGATACGCAGTATTTT

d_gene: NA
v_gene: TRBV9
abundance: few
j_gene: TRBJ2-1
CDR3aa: CASSLPRREQFF
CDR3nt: TGTGCCAGCAGCCTCCCCCGACGTGAGCAGTTCTTC

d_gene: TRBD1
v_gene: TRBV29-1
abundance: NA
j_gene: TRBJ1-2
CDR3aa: CSVDRGGERYTF
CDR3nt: TGCAGCGTTGACCGAGGGGGCGAGCGCTACACCTTC

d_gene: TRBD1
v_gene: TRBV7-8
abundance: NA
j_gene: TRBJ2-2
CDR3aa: CASSPGQGAGGELFF
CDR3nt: TGTGCCAGCAGCCCGGGACAGGGGGCGGGCGGGGAGCTGTTTTTT

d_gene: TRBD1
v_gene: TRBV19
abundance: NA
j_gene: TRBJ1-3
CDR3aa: CASRRTGQSSGNTIYF
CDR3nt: TGTGCCAGTAGAAGGACAGGGCAAAGCTCTGGAAACACCATATATTTT